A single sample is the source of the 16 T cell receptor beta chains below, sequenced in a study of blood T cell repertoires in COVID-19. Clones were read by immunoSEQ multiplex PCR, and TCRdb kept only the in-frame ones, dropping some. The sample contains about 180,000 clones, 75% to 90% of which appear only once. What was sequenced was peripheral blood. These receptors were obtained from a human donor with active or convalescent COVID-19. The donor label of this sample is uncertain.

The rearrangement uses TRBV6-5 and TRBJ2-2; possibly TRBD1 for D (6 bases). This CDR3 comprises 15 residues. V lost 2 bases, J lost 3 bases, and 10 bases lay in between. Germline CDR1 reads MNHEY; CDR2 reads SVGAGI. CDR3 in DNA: TGTGCCAGCAGTTACAGCAGGGGTGACACCGGGGAGCTGTTTTTT. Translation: CASSYSRGDTGELFF.

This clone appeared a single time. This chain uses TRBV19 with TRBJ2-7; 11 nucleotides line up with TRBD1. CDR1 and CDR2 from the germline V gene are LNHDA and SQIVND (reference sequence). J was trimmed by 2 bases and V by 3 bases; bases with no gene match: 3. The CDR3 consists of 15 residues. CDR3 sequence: CASSIWTGGTYEQYF. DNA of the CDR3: TGTGCCAGTAGTATTTGGACAGGGGGCACCTACGAGCAGTACTTC.

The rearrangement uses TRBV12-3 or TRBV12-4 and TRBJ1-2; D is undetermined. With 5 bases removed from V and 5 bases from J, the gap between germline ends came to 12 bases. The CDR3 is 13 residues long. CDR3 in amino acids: CASSRETYYGYTF. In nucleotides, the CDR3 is TGTGCCAGCAGTCGGGAGACTTATTATGGCTACACCTTC.

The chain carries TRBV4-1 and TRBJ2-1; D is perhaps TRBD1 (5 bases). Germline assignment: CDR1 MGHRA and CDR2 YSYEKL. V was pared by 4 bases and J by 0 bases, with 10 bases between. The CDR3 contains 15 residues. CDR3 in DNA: TGCGCCAGCAGCCGCGGCAGGGCCTCCTACAATGAGCAGTTCTTC. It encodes CASSRGRASYNEQFF.

The CDR3 protein is CASSLVGLAAYEQYF. The DNA for the CDR3 is TGTGCCAGCAGCTTGGTGGGACTAGCGGCCTACGAGCAGTACTTC. This sequence joins TRBV5-4 and TRBJ2-7, with 11 bases aligning to TRBD2. Germline V gene sequence: CDR1 SGHNT, CDR2 YYREEE (reference sequence). The length of the CDR3 is 15 residues. With V trimmed by 0 bases and J by 2 bases, 1 base remained unmatched.

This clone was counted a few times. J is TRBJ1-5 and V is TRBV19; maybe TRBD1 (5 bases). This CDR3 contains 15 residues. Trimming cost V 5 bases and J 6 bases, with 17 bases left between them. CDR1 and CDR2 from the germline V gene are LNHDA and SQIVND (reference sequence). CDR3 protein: CASSRIQGLFQPQHF. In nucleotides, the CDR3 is TGTGCCAGTAGTCGAATCCAGGGATTGTTTCAGCCCCAGCATTTT.

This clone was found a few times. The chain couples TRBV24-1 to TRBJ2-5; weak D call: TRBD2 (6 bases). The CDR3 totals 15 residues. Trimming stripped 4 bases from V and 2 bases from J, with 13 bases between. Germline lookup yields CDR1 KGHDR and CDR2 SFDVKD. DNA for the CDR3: TGTGCCACCAGTGACCTGACGGACTATCAAGAGACCCAGTACTTC. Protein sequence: CATSDLTDYQETQYF.

CDR3 sequence reads: CASSLRLAGLYYEQYF. CDR3 bases: TGTGCCAGCAGCTTGAGGCTAGCGGGTCTTTACTACGAGCAGTACTTC. This chain connects TRBV5-4 to TRBJ2-7; TRBD2 matches at 8 bases. The CDR3 covers 16 residues. V dropped 1 base and J dropped 3; count of bases not matched to a gene: 9. Germline V gene sequence: CDR1 SGHNT, CDR2 YYREEE (reference sequence).

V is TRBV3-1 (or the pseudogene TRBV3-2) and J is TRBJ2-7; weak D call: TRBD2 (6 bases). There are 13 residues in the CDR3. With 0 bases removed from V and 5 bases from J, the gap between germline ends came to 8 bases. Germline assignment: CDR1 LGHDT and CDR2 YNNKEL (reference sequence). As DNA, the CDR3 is TGTGCCAGCAGCCAAGAAGCGGGCCACGAGCAGTACTTC. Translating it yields CASSQEAGHEQYF.

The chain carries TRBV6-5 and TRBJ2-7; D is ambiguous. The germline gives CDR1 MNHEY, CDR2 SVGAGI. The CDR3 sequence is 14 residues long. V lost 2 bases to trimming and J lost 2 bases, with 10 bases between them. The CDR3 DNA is TGTGCCAGCAGTTACCCTGGCCGCCCCTACGAGCAGTACTTC. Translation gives CASSYPGRPYEQYF.

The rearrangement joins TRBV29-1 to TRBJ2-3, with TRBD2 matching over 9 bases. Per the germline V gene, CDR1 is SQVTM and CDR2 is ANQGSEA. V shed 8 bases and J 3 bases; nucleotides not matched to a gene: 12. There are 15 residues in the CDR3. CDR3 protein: CSLTVAGGGTDTQYF. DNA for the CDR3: TGCAGCCTAACAGTGGCGGGAGGGGGGACAGATACGCAGTATTTT.

CDR3 in amino acids: CASSSQYEQYF. CDR3 bases: TGTGCCAGCAGTTCACAATACGAGCAGTACTTC. V gene TRBV12-3 or TRBV12-4 combines with J gene TRBJ2-7; D gene unclear. The V and J ends lost 4 bases and 4 bases respectively, with 5 bases between them. The CDR3 sequence is 11 residues long.

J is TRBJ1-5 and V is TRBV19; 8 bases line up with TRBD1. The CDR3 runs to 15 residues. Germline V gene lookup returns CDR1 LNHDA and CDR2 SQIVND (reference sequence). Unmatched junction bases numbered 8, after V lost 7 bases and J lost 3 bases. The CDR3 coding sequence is TGTGCCAGTAAAACGCTGACAGGGGTCAATCAGCCCCAGCATTTT. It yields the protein CASKTLTGVNQPQHF.

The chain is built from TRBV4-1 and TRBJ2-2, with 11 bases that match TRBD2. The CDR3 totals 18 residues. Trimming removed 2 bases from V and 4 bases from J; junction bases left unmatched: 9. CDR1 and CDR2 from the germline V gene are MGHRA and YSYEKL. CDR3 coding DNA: TGCGCCAGCAGCCAAACACCCCTAGCGGGGGGTTTCACCGGGGAGCTGTTTTTT. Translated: CASSQTPLAGGFTGELFF.

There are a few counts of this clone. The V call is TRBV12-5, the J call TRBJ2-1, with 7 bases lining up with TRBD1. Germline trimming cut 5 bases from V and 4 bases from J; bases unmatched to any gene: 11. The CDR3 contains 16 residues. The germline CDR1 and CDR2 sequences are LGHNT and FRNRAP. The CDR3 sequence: CASGPTGQVGYNEQFF. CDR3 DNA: TGTGCTAGTGGTCCGACCGGACAGGTCGGTTACAATGAGCAGTTCTTC.

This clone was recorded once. Written as DNA, the CDR3 is TGTGCCAGCAGCCCCCGAGCGGTCTCGGAAGATACGCAGTATTTT. It codes for CASSPRAVSEDTQYF. V usage is TRBV5-4 and J usage is TRBJ2-3; maybe TRBD2 (5 bases). V lost 4 bases to trimming and J lost 5 bases, with 17 bases between them. The CDR3 length is 15 residues. Germline V gene lookup returns CDR1 SGHNT and CDR2 YYREEE (reference sequence).